This T cell receptor beta chain was found in a study of blood T cell repertoires in COVID-19. Looking at the study overall: Some COVID-19 samples were acute and others convalescent; all came from the United States, Italy and Spain.

Original handling: Estimation of nucleated cell counts relied on the amplification of reference gene primers. TCRdb keeps only in-frame clones here, not all; method: immunoSEQ multiplex PCR. The D gene and trimming were derived from the DNA, and the V and J assignments and clone size from that table. This table holds around 150,000 clones, 60% to 85% found once. The CDR3 runs 12 residues. Looked up from germline, CDR1 is LNHDA and CDR2 is SQIVND (reference sequence). The V end lost 8 bases, the J end lost 6 bases, and 12 bases lay between the germline ends. The chain combines TRBV19 with TRBJ2-3; D may be TRBD2 (6 bases). The source of this sequence is a man between 60 and 70 years old with acute or convalescent COVID-19. What was sequenced was peripheral blood. CDR3 region: CASQRVGDTQYF. The CDR3 nucleotides read TGTGCCAGTCAGCGGGTTGGCGATACGCAGTATTTT.